A single sample gave rise to the 6 T cell receptor beta chains below, sequenced in a study of chemoradiotherapy in HPV16-positive cancers (dated by TCRdb to between 2020 and 2023). The library was made by the immunoSEQ multiplex PCR assay. As stored in TCRdb, this immuneACCESS dataset retains in-frame rearrangements with V and J assigned. A fraction of the clones does not appear; measured against another copy, unresolved V genes explain less than half of the discrepancy, and the remainder lacks a known reason. In all, the sample holds about 8,800 clones, and roughly 71% of those were seen once. The ten largest make up around 10% of the sample. The sequencing used tumor tissue, collected from a patient who underwent chemoradiotherapy. The receptors were gathered from a human donor with HPV-associated anogenital cancer.

The chain is built from TRBV29-1 and TRBJ2-2; 8 bases agree with TRBD2. The CDR3 contains 13 residues. The J segment lost 4 bases and the V segment lost 6 bases, leaving 4 bases of the junction unmatched. Germline V lookup: CDR1 SQVTM, CDR2 ANQGSEA. DNA for the CDR3: TGCAGCGTGGTCGGGACTAGCACCGGGGAGCTGTTTTTT. It yields the protein CSVVGTSTGELFF.

The V and J genes are TRBV4-2 and TRBJ2-1; no definite D call. The V gene lost 0 bases and the J gene lost 10 bases, with 19 bases spanning the gap. Germline V gives CDR1 LGHNA, CDR2 YNFKEQ. The CDR3 is 16 amino acids. The CDR3, as DNA: TGTGCCAGCAGCCAAGATTTCTGGCGGCTCCCGGCAGAGCAGTTCTTC. Residues: CASSQDFWRLPAEQFF.

This clone showed up just once. The rearrangement joins TRBV6-1 to TRBJ1-2, with D unresolved. CDR1 is MNHNS, CDR2 SASEGT, per germline. V gave up 1 base and J gave up 1 base, with 1 base separating them. CDR3 length: 12 amino acids. CDR3 sequence reads: CASSEDNYGYTF. CDR3 DNA sequence: TGTGCCAGCAGTGAAGATAACTATGGCTACACCTTC.

The chain has TRBV29-1 and TRBJ1-1; 10 bases are a match to TRBD1. Trimming removed 6 bases from V and 11 bases from J; junction bases left unmatched: 18. This CDR3 comprises 15 residues. CDR1 and CDR2 from the germline V gene are SQVTM and ANQGSEA. DNA for the CDR3: TGCAGCGTGCCGGGACAGGGGCTTTCTGAATCGGGGGCTTTCTTT. This gives the protein CSVPGQGLSESGAFF.

The gene calls are TRBV27 and TRBJ2-7; TRBD2 matches 9 bases. The CDR3 totals 16 residues. Germline-derived CDR1 and CDR2 are MNHEY and SMNVEV (reference sequence). J lost 4 bases, V lost 5 bases, and 12 bases had no gene match. The DNA of the CDR3 is TGTGCCAGCAGTCCCGAAGGGCTAGCGGGATTATACGAGCAGTACTTC. Amino acids: CASSPEGLAGLYEQYF.

The gene calls are TRBV11-2 and TRBJ1-1; possible D gene TRBD1, 5 bases. Per germline, CDR1 SGHAT and CDR2 FQNNGV. The CDR3 extends over 14 amino acids. V was clipped by 5 bases and J by 6 bases, with 16 bases between them. Written as DNA, the CDR3 is TGTGCCAGCAGCGCGTCGAGAGGGGTCTCTGAAGCTTTCTTT. Translating gives CASSASRGVSEAFF.